This T cell receptor beta chain was sequenced in a study of CD8 T cells in ankylosing spondylitis. From the 5' RACE reads, TCRdb called clonotypes with MiXCR, one entry per CDR3 protein. The sample has 300,000 to 400,000 distinct CDR3 sequences; approximately 22% are singletons. Germline V lookup: CDR1 MDHEN, CDR2 SYDVKM. CDR3 length: 14 residues. After removal of 3 bases from V and 6 bases from J, the junction contained 3 bases not matched to a gene. The sequence was collected from a male donor with ankylosing spondylitis or in good health (not recorded which). The sequencing input was blood, either unsorted or a sorted T cell fraction (not recorded which). The V gene is TRBV28, the J gene TRBJ2-7, with 12 positions matching TRBD1. Here the CDR3 DNA reads TGTGCCAGCAGTTTGGGACAGGGGGCTATCGAGCAGTACTTC. Amino acid sequence: CASSLGQGAIEQYF.